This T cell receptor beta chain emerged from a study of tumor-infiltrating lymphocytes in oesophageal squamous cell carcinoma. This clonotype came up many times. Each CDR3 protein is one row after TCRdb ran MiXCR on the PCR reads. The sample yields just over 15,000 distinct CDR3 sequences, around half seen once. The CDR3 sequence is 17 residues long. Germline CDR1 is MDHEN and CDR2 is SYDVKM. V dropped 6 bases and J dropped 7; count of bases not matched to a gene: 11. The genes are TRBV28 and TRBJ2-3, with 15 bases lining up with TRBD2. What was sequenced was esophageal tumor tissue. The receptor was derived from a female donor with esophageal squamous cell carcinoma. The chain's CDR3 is CASSHPRGLAGGYTQYF. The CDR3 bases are TGTGCCAGCAGCCATCCCAGAGGACTAGCGGGAGGGTATACGCAGTATTTT.